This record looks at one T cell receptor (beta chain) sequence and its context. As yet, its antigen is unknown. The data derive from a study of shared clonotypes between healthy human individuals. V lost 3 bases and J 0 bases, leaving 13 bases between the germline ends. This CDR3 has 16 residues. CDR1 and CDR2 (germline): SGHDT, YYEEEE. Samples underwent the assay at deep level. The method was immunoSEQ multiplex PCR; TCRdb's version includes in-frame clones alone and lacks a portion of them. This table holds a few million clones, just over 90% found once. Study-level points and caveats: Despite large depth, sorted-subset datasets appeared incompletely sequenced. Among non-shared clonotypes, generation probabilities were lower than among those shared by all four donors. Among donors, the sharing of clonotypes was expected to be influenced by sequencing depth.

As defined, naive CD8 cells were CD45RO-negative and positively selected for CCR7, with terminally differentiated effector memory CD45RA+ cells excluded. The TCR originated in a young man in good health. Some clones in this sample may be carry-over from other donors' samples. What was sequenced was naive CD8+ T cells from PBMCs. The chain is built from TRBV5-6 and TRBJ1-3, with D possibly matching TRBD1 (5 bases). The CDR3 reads CASSWGLKSSGNTIYF. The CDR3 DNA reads TGTGCCAGCAGCTGGGGACTGAAGAGCTCTGGAAACACCATATATTTT.